The sequence of this TCR beta chain was determined in a study of regulatory T cells in long-lasting Graves disease. In building TCR beta libraries, iRepertoire HTBI primers were used together with Arm-PCR of CDR3 regions. MiXCR was run by TCRdb on the multiplex PCR reads, yielding one entry per CDR3 protein. The sample lists about 470,000 distinct CDR3 sequences; under 15% were seen once. Time point given: newly diagnosed GD, antithyroid drugs for less than 3 months. PBMCs provided the RNA from which the TCR library was made. This CDR3 is built from 15 residues. Germline CDR1 MNHEY, CDR2 SVGEGT. The ends were cut back, 2 bases at V and 4 bases at J, with 12 bases in the middle. This clonotype was counted ten times or more. These data are also associated with another study on T cells in Graves' hyperthyroidism and ophthalmopathy.

The input for sequencing was peripheral blood mononuclear cells (PBMCs), taken at new diagnosis, from a patient treated with antithyroid drugs. The V gene is TRBV6-2 or TRBV6-3, the J gene TRBJ2-1; D remains ambiguous. The receptor was derived from a woman aged 30 to 39 with Graves disease. The CDR3 protein is CASSYPRLRYNEQFF. The CDR3 coding sequence is TGTGCCAGCAGTTACCCAAGGCTCAGATACAATGAGCAGTTCTTC.